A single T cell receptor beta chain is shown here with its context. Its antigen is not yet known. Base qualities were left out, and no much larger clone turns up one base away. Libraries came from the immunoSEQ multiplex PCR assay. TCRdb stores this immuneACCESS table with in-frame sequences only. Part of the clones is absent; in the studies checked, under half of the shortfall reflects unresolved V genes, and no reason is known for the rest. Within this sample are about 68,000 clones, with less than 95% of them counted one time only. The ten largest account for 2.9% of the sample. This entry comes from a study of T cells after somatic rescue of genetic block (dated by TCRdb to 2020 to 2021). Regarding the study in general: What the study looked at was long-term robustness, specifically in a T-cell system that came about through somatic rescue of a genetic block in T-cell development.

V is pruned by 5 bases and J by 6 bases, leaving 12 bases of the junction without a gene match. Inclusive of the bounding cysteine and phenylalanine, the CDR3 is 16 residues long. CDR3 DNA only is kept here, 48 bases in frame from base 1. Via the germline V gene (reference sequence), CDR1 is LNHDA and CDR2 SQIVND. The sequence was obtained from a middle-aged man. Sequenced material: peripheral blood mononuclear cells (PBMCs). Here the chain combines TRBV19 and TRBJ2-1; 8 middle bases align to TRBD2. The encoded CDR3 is CASSQPGLVFSNEQFF. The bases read TGTGCCAGTAGTCAGCCGGGACTAGTCTTCTCCAATGAGCAGTTCTTC. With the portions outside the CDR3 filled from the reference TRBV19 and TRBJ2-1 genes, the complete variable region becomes DGGITQSPKYLFRKEGQNVTLSCEQNLNHDAMYWYRQDPGQGLRLIYYSQIVNDFQKGDIAEGYSVSREKKESFPLTVTSAQKNPTAFYLCASSQPGLVFSNEQFFGPGTRLTVL.